This T cell receptor beta chain is drawn from a study of early T cells in non-severe SARS-CoV-2 infection. Study-wide context: Sequencing of unsorted whole blood was done on bulk RNA, leaving chains unpaired.

This clonotype showed up many times. This CDR3 is 15 amino acids long. The V and J ends lost 0 bases and 3 bases respectively, with 10 bases between them. Looked up from germline, CDR1 is SGHDT and CDR2 is YYEEEE. As part of library construction, unique molecular identifiers were attached to individual cDNA molecules. TCRdb fed the 5' RACE reads into MiXCR, producing one record per CDR3 protein. The sample consists of around 71,000 distinct CDR3 sequences, 9% to 10% of them appearing once. Specimen: whole blood, collected at baseline. The sequence came from an adult who was a healthcare worker with PCR-confirmed SARS-CoV-2 infection or an uninfected control (not recorded which). This chain uses TRBV5-6 with TRBJ2-1; D is unresolved. In DNA form, the CDR3 reads TGTGCCAGCAGCTTGGAGGGCAGCTACTACAATGAGCAGTTCTTC. Translating it yields CASSLEGSYYNEQFF.